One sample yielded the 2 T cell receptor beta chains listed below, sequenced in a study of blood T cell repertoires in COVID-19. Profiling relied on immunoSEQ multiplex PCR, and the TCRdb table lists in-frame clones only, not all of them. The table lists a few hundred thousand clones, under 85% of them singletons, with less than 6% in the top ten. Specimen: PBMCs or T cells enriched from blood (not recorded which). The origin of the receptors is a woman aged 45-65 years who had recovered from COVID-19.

CDR3: CASSYRQDSGANVLTF. DNA for the CDR3: TGTGCCAGCAGCTATCGACAGGACTCTGGGGCCAACGTCCTGACTTTC. The rearrangement joins TRBV5-4 to TRBJ2-6; D might be TRBD1 (6 bases). Germline values: CDR1 SGHNT, CDR2 YYREEE (reference sequence). The V end was cut by 3 bases, the J end by 0 bases, with 10 bases between. CDR3 length: 16 residues.

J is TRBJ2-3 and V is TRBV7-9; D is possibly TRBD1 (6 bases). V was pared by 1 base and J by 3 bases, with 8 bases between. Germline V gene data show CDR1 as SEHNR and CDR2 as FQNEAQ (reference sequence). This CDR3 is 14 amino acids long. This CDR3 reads CASSLDRETDTQYF. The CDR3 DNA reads TGTGCCAGCAGCTTAGACAGGGAAACAGATACGCAGTATTTT.